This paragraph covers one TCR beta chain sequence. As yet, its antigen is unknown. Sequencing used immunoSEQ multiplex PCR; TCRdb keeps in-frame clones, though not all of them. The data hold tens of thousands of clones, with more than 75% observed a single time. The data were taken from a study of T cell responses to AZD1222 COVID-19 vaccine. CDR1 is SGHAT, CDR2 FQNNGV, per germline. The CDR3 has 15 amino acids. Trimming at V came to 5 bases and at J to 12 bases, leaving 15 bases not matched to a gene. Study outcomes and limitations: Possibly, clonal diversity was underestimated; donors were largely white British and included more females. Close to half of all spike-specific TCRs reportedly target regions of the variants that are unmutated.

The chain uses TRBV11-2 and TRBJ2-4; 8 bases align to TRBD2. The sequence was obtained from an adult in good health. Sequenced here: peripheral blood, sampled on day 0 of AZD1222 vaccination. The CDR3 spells CASSPEAGATKAQYF. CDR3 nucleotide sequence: TGTGCCAGCAGCCCGGAAGCGGGAGCAACTAAGGCTCAGTACTTC. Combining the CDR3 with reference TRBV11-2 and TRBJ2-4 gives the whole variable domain EAGVAQSPRYKIIEKRQSVAFWCNPISGHATLYWYQQILGQGPKLLIQFQNNGVVDDSQLPKDRFSAERLKGVDSTLKIQPAKLEDSAVYLCASSPEAGATKAQYFGAGTRLSVL.